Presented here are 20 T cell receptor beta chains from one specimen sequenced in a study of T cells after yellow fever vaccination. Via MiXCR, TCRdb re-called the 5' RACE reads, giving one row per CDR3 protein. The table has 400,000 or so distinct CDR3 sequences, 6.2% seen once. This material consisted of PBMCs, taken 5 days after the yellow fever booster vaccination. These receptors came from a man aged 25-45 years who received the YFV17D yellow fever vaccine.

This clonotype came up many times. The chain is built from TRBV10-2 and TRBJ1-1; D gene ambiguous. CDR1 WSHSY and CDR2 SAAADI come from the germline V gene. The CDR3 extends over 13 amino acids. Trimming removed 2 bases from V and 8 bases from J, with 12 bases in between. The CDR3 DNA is TGCGCCAGCAGTGAGAACAGCCGTCGGGAAGCTTTCTTT. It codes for CASSENSRREAFF.

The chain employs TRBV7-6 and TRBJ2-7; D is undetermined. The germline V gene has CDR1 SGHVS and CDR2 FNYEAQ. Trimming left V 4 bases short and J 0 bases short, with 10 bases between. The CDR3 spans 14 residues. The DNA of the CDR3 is TGTGCCAGCAGCTCTGAATTTCCCTCCTACGAGCAGTACTTC. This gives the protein CASSSEFPSYEQYF.

CDR3 nucleotides: TGTGGTGTTGGAGGGTCCCACGAGCAGTACTTC. Translated, it gives CGVGGSHEQYF. The chain is built from TRBV24-1 and TRBJ2-7, with D possibly being TRBD2 (6 bases). CDR3 length equals 11 residues. Germline CDR1 and CDR2: KGHDR and SFDVKD.

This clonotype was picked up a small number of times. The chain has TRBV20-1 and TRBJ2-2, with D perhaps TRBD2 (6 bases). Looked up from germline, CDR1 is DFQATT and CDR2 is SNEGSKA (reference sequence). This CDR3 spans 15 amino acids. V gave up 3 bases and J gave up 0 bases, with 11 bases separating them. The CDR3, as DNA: TGCAGTGCTAGTTCCGGACTAACGAACACCGGGGAGCTGTTTTTT. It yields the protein CSASSGLTNTGELFF.

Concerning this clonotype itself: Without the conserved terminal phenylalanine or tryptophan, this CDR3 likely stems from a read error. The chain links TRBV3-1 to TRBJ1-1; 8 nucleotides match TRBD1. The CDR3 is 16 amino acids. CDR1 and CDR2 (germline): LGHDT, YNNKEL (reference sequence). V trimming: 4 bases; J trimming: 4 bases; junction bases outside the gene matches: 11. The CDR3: CASSRHAGGAGTEAFL. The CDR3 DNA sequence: TGTGCCAGCAGCCGTCACGCAGGGGGCGCGGGCACTGAAGCTTTCCTT.

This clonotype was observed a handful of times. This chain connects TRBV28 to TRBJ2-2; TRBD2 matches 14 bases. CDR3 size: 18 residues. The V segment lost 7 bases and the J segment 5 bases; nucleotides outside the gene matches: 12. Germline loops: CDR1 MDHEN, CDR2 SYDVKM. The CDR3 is CASTQPRLAGGRTGELFF. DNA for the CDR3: TGTGCCAGCACTCAACCCCGACTAGCGGGAGGGCGAACCGGGGAGCTGTTTTTT.

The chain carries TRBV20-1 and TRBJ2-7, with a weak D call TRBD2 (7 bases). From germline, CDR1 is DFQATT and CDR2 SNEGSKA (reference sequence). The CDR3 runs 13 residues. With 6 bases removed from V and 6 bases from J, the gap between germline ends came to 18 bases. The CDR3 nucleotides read TGCAGTGCCCCGAGGGGGGGCGGTGGCGAGCAGTACTTC. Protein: CSAPRGGGGEQYF.

The CDR3 here is CASKRGGGIFGANVLTF. CDR3 DNA sequence: TGTGCCAGCAAACGGGGAGGGGGCATATTTGGGGCCAACGTCCTGACTTTC. This chain links TRBV12-3 or TRBV12-4 with TRBJ2-6; D could derive from TRBD1 or TRBD2 (7 bases each). The V and J ends lost 7 bases and 3 bases respectively, with 19 bases between them. CDR3 size: 17 residues.

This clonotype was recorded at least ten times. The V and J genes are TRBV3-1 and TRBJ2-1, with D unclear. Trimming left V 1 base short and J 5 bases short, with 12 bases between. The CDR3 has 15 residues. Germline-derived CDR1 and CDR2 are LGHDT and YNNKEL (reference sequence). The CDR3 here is CASSQVRAGHNEQFF. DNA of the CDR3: TGTGCCAGCAGCCAAGTTCGGGCTGGCCACAATGAGCAGTTCTTC.

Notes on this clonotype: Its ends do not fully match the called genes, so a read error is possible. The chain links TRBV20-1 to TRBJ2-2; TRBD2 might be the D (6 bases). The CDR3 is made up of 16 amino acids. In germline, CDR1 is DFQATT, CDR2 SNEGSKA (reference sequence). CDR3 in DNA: TGCTGTGCTAGATTATTGGGGAGGATAGGCACCGGGGAGCTGTTTTTT. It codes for CCARLLGRIGTGELFF.

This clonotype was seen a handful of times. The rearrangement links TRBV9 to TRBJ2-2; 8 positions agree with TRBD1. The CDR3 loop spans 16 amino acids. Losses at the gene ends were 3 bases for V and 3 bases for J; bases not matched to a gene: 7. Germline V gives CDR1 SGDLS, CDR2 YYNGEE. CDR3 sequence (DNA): TGTGCCAGCAGCGGACAGGGGCGGCCCGACACCGGGGAGCTGTTTTTT. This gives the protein CASSGQGRPDTGELFF.

CDR3 in amino acids: CASSGGGRNEQFF. CDR3 in DNA: TGTGCCAGCAGTGGAGGGGGGCGCAATGAGCAGTTCTTC. V is TRBV27 and J is TRBJ2-1; D is tentatively TRBD1 or TRBD2 (6 bases each). Germline CDR1 is MNHEY and CDR2 is SMNVEV (reference sequence). This CDR3 spans 13 amino acids. Trimming took 5 bases from V and 6 from J, leaving 11 bases between them.

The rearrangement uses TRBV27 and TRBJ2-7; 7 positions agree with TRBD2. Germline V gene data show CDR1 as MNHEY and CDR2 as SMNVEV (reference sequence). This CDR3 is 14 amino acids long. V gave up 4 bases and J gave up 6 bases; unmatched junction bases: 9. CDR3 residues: CASSSTTSLSEQYF. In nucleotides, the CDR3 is TGTGCCAGCAGTTCCACGACTAGCTTGTCCGAGCAGTACTTC.

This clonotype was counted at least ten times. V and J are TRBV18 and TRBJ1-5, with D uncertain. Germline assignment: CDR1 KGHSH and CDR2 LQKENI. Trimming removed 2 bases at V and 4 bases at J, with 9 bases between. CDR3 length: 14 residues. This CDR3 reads CASSPAAQNQPQHF. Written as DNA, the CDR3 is TGTGCCAGCTCACCAGCGGCACAAAATCAGCCCCAGCATTTT.

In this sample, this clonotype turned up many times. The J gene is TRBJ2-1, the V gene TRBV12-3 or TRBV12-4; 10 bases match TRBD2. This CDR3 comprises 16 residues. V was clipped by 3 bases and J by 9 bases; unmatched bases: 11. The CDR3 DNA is TGTGCCAGCAGTTTTCTAGCGGGAGTAAGGAGGCGTGAGCAGTTCTTC. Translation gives CASSFLAGVRRREQFF.

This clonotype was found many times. CDR3 DNA: TGTGCCAGCAGCACGGGAGATGAGCAGTTCTTC. It yields the protein CASSTGDEQFF. The chain is built from TRBV7-2 and TRBJ2-1; D possibly corresponds to TRBD2 (6 bases). Germline-derived CDR1 and CDR2 are SGHTA and FQGNSA. Trimming stripped 5 bases from V and 8 bases from J, with 7 bases between. This CDR3 comprises 11 residues.

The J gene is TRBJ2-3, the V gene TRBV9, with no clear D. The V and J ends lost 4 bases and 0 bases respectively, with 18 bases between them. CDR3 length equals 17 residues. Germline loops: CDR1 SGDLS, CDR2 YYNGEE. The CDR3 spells CASSSPRAETSTDTQYF. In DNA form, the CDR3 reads TGTGCCAGCAGCTCCCCAAGGGCGGAGACTAGCACAGATACGCAGTATTTT.

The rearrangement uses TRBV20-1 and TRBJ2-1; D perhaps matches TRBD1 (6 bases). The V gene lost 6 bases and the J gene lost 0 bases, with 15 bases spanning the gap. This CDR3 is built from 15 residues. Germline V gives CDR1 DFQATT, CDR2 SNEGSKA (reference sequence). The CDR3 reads CSATGTWSSYNEQFF. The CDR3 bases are TGCAGTGCCACAGGGACCTGGAGCTCCTACAATGAGCAGTTCTTC.

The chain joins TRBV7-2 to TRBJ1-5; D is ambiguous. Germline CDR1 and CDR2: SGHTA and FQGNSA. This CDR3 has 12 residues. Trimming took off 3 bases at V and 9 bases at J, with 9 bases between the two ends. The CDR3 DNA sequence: TGTGCCAGCAGCTTTGACTTCGGGCCCCAGCATTTT. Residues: CASSFDFGPQHF.

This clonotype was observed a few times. The CDR3 here is CASSPGILETQYF. The CDR3 bases are TGTGCCAGCAGCCCCGGTATATTGGAGACCCAGTACTTC. This chain links TRBV7-2 with TRBJ2-5; unclear D gene. The CDR3 sequence is 13 residues long. Between the trimmed V and J ends, which lost 5 bases and 5 bases, there was a span of 12 bases. The V gene's germline CDR1 is SGHTA and CDR2 FQGNSA.